The rows below give T cell receptor beta chains drawn from one sample of a study of shared clonotypes between healthy human individuals. TCRdb's table, derived via immunoSEQ multiplex PCR, lists solely in-frame clones and lacks some. The sample lists approximately 940,000 clones; approximately 80% were seen once. The sequencing input was memory CD4+ T cells sorted from blood. Source of these receptors: a man between 18 and 29 years old in good health. CDR3s leave out the opening cysteine and the closing phenylalanine or tryptophan.

>TRBV19|TRBJ1-1
ASSMTGYGTEAF
>TRBV10-2|TRBJ1-5
ASTGEGGQPQH
>TRBV5-1|TRBJ2-7
ASSLIRSYEQY
>TRBV5-1|TRBJ2-3
ASSLDGGGDTQY
>TRBV9|TRBJ2-1
ASSSSSGVVYNEQF
>TRBV5-1|TRBJ1-4
ASSLAGTGGNEKLF
>TRBV19|TRBJ1-2
ASSIQGVRDYGYT
>TRBV15|TRBJ2-5
ATSRGVAGIVETQY
>TRBV18|TRBJ1-1
ASSPFAPGGNTEAF
>TRBV25-1|TRBJ2-3
ASSESQRPMGDTQY
>TRBV5-1|TRBJ2-7
ASSPLIAGGIFYEQY
>TRBV2|TRBJ1-6
ASSERGLYNSPLH
>TRBV7-3|TRBJ2-5
ASSLSGLAGVETQY
>TRBV30|TRBJ1-1
AWSVQSGTEAF
>TRBV29-1|TRBJ2-2
SVGPTRGGAGELF
>TRBV29-1|TRBJ1-1
SVVGQGDTEAF
>TRBV27|TRBJ2-5
ASSFNQGTETQY
>TRBV6-9|TRBJ2-7
ASSYSGYSYEQY
>TRBV5-6|TRBJ1-2
ASSLGREYGYT
>TRBV7-2|TRBJ2-2
ASSSTPPGRGGPTRELF
>TRBV29-1|TRBJ1-1
SVGASGGTEAF
>TRBV5-6|TRBJ2-1
ASSLVGASVNNEQF
>TRBV5-4|TRBJ1-1
ASSLGGRENTEAF
>TRBV5-1|TRBJ2-5
ASSLSGATPGETQY
>TRBV28|TRBJ1-1
ASTPQDRPNTEAF
>TRBV11-2|TRBJ1-2
ASSPQTANYGYT
>TRBV6-4|TRBJ1-1
ASSEDINTEAF
>TRBV5-1|TRBJ2-7
ASSGGQGGFHEQY
>TRBV5-1|TRBJ2-1
ASSSSGGVSYNEQF
>TRBV6-6|TRBJ1-1
ASSYRIEAF
>TRBV2|TRBJ2-3
ASSKTGSPADTQY
>TRBV29-1|TRBJ2-1
SVLPGQGINEQF
>TRBV6-1|TRBJ2-5
ASTPLAAAGTQY
>TRBV6-5|TRBJ1-5
ASSALGTQNQPQH
>TRBV9|TRBJ2-6
ASSVRGLNSGANVLT
>TRBV7-2|TRBJ2-7
ASSLAVLAGVGEQY
>TRBV7-6|TRBJ2-1
ASSLDSNEQF
>TRBV28|TRBJ2-5
ASSETGGRRFQETQY
>TRBV7-6|TRBJ2-2
ASSLRAARGTGELF
>TRBV6-1|TRBJ2-7
ASSETPAVSYEQY
>TRBV10-3|TRBJ2-7
AIRVNRGGSVEQY
>TRBV7-9|TRBJ1-6
ASSQVGQGNSPLH
>TRBV12-5|TRBJ2-1
ASGLVSGNEQF
>TRBV7-6|TRBJ2-5
ASSLRARETQY
>TRBV18|TRBJ1-1
ASSPLATNTEAF
>TRBV15|TRBJ2-7
ATSRGGLAAYEQY
>TRBV29-1|TRBJ2-3
SAGLGRGNTDTQY
>TRBV30|TRBJ1-5
AWSTRNNQPQH
>TRBV11-2|TRBJ1-4
ASSYRVGNEKLF
>TRBV28|TRBJ1-1
ASSLVSNEAF
>TRBV29-1|TRBJ2-5
SVRGLAGGPETQY
>TRBV7-8|TRBJ2-7
ASSLGTGGPREQY
>TRBV14|TRBJ1-1
ASSPHRQGTEAF
>TRBV5-4|TRBJ2-3
ASSLAGRSTDTQY
>TRBV19|TRBJ2-3
ASSLEAGLGPADTQY
>TRBV4-1|TRBJ1-6
ASSQAGQAIYNSPLH
>TRBV11-2|TRBJ1-1
ASSLEGTMNTEAF
>TRBV6-1|TRBJ1-4
ASLKDATNEKLF
>TRBV19|TRBJ1-5
ASSQTGARQPQH
>TRBV5-5|TRBJ2-2
ASSLDMGGKGGELF